A single sample is the source of the 4 T cell receptor beta chains below, sequenced in a study of siplizumab effects on memory and regulatory T cells. Assay: immunoSEQ multiplex PCR; the TCRdb copy retains only in-frame clones and omits some. The data hold 95,000 to 100,000 clones, with 85% to 95% observed a single time. The material sequenced was non-Treg CD4+ T cells sorted from blood. These receptors came from a human donor in good health.

V gene TRBV11-2 combines with J gene TRBJ2-2, with D unresolved. Per germline, CDR1 SGHAT and CDR2 FQNNGV. The CDR3 is 13 residues long. V was trimmed by 1 base and J by 4 bases, leaving 4 bases between them. DNA of the CDR3: TGTGCCAGCAGCTTAGCTATCACCGGGGAGCTGTTTTTT. Amino acid sequence: CASSLAITGELFF.

V usage is TRBV15 and J usage is TRBJ2-3; D perhaps matches TRBD2 (5 bases). From germline, CDR1 is LNHNV and CDR2 YYDKDF (reference sequence). V lost 5 bases and J 0 bases, leaving 9 bases between the germline ends. The CDR3 totals 14 residues. CDR3 loop: CATSLAGSTDTQYF. The CDR3 nucleotides are TGTGCCACCAGCCTCGCGGGTAGCACAGATACGCAGTATTTT.

The chain is built from TRBV19 and TRBJ2-1; 7 positions match TRBD2. The CDR3 is 13 residues long. Looked up from germline, CDR1 is LNHDA and CDR2 is SQIVND (reference sequence). J lost 7 bases, V lost 6 bases, and 6 bases had no gene match. The CDR3 here is CASRDDGRNEQFF. The CDR3 coding sequence is TGTGCCAGTAGAGACGACGGGAGGAATGAGCAGTTCTTC.

This chain links TRBV4-1 with TRBJ1-4, with 7 positions matching TRBD1. Germline values: CDR1 MGHRA, CDR2 YSYEKL. This CDR3 spans 15 amino acids. V shed 0 bases and J 7 bases; nucleotides not matched to a gene: 5. CDR3 in DNA: TGCGCCAGCAGCCAAGAGGAGGGGGCTGTTGAAAAACTGTTTTTT. Protein product: CASSQEEGAVEKLFF.